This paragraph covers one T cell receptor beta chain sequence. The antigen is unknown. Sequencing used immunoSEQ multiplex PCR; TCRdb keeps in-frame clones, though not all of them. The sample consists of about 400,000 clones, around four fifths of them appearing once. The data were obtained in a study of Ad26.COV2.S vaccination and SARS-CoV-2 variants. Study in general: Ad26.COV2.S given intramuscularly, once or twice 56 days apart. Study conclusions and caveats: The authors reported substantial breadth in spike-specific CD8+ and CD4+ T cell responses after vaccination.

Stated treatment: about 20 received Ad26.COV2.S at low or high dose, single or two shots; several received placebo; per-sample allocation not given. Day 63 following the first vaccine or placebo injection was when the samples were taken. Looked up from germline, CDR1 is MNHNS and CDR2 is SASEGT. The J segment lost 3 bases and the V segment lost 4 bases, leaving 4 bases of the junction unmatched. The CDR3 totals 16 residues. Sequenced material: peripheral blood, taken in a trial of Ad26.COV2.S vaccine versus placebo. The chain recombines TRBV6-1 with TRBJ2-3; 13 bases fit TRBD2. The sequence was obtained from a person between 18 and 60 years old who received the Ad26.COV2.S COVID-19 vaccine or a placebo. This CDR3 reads CASSVGLAGVTDTQYF. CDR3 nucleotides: TGTGCCAGCAGTGTCGGACTAGCGGGAGTTACAGATACGCAGTATTTT.